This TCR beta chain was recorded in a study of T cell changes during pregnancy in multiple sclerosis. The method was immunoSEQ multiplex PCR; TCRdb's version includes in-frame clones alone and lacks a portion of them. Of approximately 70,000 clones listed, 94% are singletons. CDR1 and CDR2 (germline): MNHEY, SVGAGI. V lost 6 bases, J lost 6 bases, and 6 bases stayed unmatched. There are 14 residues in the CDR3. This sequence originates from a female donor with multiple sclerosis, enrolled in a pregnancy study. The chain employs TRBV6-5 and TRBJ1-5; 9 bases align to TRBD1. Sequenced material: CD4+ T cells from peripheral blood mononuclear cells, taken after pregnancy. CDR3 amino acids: CASRQGASGQPQHF. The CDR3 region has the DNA TGTGCCAGCAGACAGGGGGCTTCGGGTCAGCCCCAGCATTTT.